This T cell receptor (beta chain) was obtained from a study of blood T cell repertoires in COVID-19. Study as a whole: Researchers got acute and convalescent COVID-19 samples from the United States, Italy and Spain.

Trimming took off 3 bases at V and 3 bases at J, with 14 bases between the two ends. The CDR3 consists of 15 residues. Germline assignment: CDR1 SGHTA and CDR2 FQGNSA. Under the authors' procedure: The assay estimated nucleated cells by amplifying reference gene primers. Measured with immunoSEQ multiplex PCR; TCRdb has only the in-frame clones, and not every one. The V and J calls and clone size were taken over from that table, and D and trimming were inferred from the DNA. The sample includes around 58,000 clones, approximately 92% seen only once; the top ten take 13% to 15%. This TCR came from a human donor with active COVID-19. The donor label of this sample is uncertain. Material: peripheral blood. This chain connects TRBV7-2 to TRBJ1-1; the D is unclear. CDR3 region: CASSFHFKPHTEAFF. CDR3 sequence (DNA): TGTGCCAGCAGCTTTCACTTTAAACCTCACACTGAAGCTTTCTTT.